Sequencing of this T cell receptor (beta chain) was carried out in a study of shared clonotypes between healthy human individuals. This clone occurred a few times. Trimming left V 4 bases short and J 8 bases short, with 11 bases between. CDR1 SNHLY and CDR2 FYNNEI come from the germline V gene. The CDR3 sequence is 12 residues long. Measured with immunoSEQ multiplex PCR; TCRdb has only the in-frame clones, and not every one. This sample has a few hundred thousand clones, with about 95% found just once. CD45RO-negative cells were positively selected for CCR7, leaving out terminally differentiated effector memory CD45RA+ cells.

The sample taken for sequencing was naive CD8+ T cells sorted from blood. V gene TRBV2 combines with J gene TRBJ1-1, with D perhaps matching TRBD1 (6 bases). The receptor was derived from a woman under 40 in good health. The CDR3 region is CASSVSRGEAFF. The DNA for the CDR3 is TGTGCCAGCAGTGTAAGCAGGGGAGAAGCTTTCTTT.